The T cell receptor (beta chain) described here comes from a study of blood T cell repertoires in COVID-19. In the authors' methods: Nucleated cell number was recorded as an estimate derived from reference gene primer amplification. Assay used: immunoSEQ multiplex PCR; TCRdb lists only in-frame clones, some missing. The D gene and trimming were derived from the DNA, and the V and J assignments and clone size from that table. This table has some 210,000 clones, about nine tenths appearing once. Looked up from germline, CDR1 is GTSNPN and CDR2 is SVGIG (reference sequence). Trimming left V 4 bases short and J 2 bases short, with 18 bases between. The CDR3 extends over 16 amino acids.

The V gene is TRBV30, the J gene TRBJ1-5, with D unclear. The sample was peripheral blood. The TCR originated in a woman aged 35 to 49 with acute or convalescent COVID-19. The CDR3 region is CAWTPPGRAGNQPQHF. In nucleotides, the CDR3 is TGTGCCTGGACCCCTCCTGGGAGGGCGGGCAATCAGCCCCAGCATTTT.